The rows below give T cell receptor beta chains drawn from one sample of a study of Graves' ophthalmopathy and Graves' hyperthyroidism. TCRdb reprocessed the multiplex PCR reads with MiXCR, giving one entry per CDR3 protein. Among over a million distinct CDR3 sequences listed, roughly 35% were seen once. Sequencing was done on a sample of peripheral blood or thyroid tissue (not recorded which). These receptors were collected from an adult man with Graves' hyperthyroidism. The CDR3 runs from the conserved cysteine through the conserved F or W. A D gene is named only where the DNA matches it firmly. A clone size is listed for some rows: how often the clone was seen (once, few, many), or a class if it is expanded.

>TRBD2|TRBV7-2|-|TRBJ2-2
TGTGCCAGCAGCACGAGCGGGAGGTTCGACGGGGAGCTGTTTTTT
CASSTSGRFDGELFF
>TRBD1|TRBV20-1|many|TRBJ1-2
TGCAGTGCTAGAACCGGGACAGGGGAATATGGCTACACCTTC
CSARTGTGEYGYTF
>-|TRBV20-1|-|TRBJ2-7
TGCAGTGGGGCCCCCTCCTACGAGCGGTACTTC
CSGAPSYERYF
>-|TRBV12-3/TRBV12-4|-|TRBJ2-7
TGTGCCGGCAGGGAAAAATACGAGCAGTACTTC
CAGREKYEQYF
>-|TRBV15|-|TRBJ1-1
TGTGCCACCAGCAGGAGCTACCTAGGGAACACTGAAGCTTTCTTT
CATSRSYLGNTEAFF
>-|TRBV10-3|few|TRBJ2-6
TGTGCCAGCAACCACAGGTCCCGGGGCTCTGGGGCCAACGTCCTGACTTTC
CASNHRSRGSGANVLTF
>-|TRBV10-3|many|TRBJ2-5
TGTGCCATCCCACCCGGTGGGCGGACCCTCGTTCGCCCGGGGGAGACCCAGTACTTC
CAIPPGGRTLVRPGETQYF
>TRBD1|TRBV7-7|-|TRBJ1-5
TGTGCCAGCAGCACCGGGACAGCCTACGAGCAGCCCCAGCATTTT
CASSTGTAYEQPQHF
>-|TRBV5-1|-|TRBJ2-2
TGCGCCAGCAGCTTGGGTGGGGGCTCGTCCGGGGAGCTGTTTTTT
CASSLGGGSSGELFF
>TRBD1|TRBV15|-|TRBJ1-5
TGTGCCACCAGCAAAGCAGGGGGGAATCAGCCCCAGCATTTT
CATSKAGGNQPQHF
>TRBD2|TRBV7-8|-|TRBJ2-7
TGTGCCAGCAGTCAGAGCGGGGGGGCGACCTACGAGCAGTACTTC
CASSQSGGATYEQYF
>TRBD1|TRBV29-1|-|TRBJ1-2
TGCAGCGTTCCCCGCCGCCTTACCGGGACAGTTGGGGCTAACTATGGCTACACCTTC
CSVPRRLTGTVGANYGYTF
>-|TRBV7-2|many|TRBJ2-5
TGTGCCAGCAGCTTACAGTACCAAGAGACCCAGTACTTC
CASSLQYQETQYF
>-|TRBV2|many|TRBJ2-7
TGTGCCAGCACCCCGAGGTCCACAACCTACGAGCAGTACTTC
CASTPRSTTYEQYF
>TRBD1|TRBV7-2|many|TRBJ2-7
TGTGCCAGCAGCTTAGCGCCGGGACAGAGCTACGAGCAGTACTTC
CASSLAPGQSYEQYF
>-|TRBV4-1|many|TRBJ2-7
TGCGCCAGCAGCCAATCCAGGGTAGATTCCCACGAGCAGTACTTC
CASSQSRVDSHEQYF
>TRBD2|TRBV20-1|many|TRBJ2-5
TGCAGTGCTAGAGGGCGAACTAGCGGTCGAAAGACCCAGTACTTC
CSARGRTSGRKTQYF
>-|TRBV2|many|TRBJ2-5
TGTGCCAGCAGTGAGCACTTTGAAGAGACCCAGTACTTC
CASSEHFEETQYF
>TRBD1|TRBV20-1|-|TRBJ1-5
TGCAGTGGAAGGACAGGGGGGTATACTCAGCCCCAGCATTTT
CSGRTGGYTQPQHF
>TRBD1|TRBV7-8|-|TRBJ2-2
TGTGCCAGCAGCCCCCGGGACAGGGGGCGCACCGGGGAGCTGGTTTTT
CASSPRDRGRTGELVF
>-|TRBV12-3/TRBV12-4|many|TRBJ2-7
TGTGCCAGCAGCCGAGAGGGGGGCTCCTACGAGCAGTACTTC
CASSREGGSYEQYF
>TRBD1|TRBV20-1|few|TRBJ1-2
TGCAGTGCTAGAGGTGGGACAGGCTCCCTCTATGGCTACACCTTC
CSARGGTGSLYGYTF
>TRBD2|TRBV13|-|TRBJ2-3
TGTGCCAGCAGCCTCGCGCGGACTAGCGGGGAGACAGATACGCAGTATTTT
CASSLARTSGETDTQYF
>-|TRBV7-6|-|TRBJ1-6
TGTGCCAGCAGCTTACGACCCTCTGGGGCCAGCCGAAATTCACCCCTCCACTTT
CASSLRPSGASRNSPLHF
>-|TRBV7-3|-|TRBJ1-6
TGTGCCAGCGGATCACATGGGGGGAATTCACCCCTCCACTTT
CASGSHGGNSPLHF
>-|TRBV12-3/TRBV12-4|many|TRBJ1-2
TGTGCCAGCACCCCGGGGGGATATGGCTACACCTTC
CASTPGGYGYTF
>TRBD1|TRBV19|many|TRBJ1-2
TGTGCCAGTAGCCCACGACAGGGTTCTAACTATGGCTACACCTTC
CASSPRQGSNYGYTF
>-|TRBV5-8|few|TRBJ1-2
TGTGCCAGCAGCACTTTGGCCCGCAGGGCCTATGGCTACACCTTC
CASSTLARRAYGYTF
>-|TRBV14|-|TRBJ1-3
TGTGCCAGCAGTGAACAAAGGAGCACCATATATTTT
CASSEQRSTIYF
>-|TRBV4-3|-|TRBJ1-5
TGCGCCAGCAGCCAAGACTCAGGGATACGCCAGCCCCAGCATTTT
CASSQDSGIRQPQHF
>TRBD1|TRBV12-3/TRBV12-4|few|TRBJ2-2
TGTGCCAGCAGTTTCCCGGGACAGGCATACGCGAACACCGGGGAGCTGTTTTTT
CASSFPGQAYANTGELFF
>-|TRBV2|many|TRBJ1-1
TGTGCCAGCAGCGGTTTCGGGAAGAACACTGAAGCTTTCTTT
CASSGFGKNTEAFF
>TRBD2|TRBV20-1|many|TRBJ2-7
TGCAGTGCTAGGGGTAGCGGGACTATCTACGAGCAGTACTTC
CSARGSGTIYEQYF
>-|TRBV10-3|many|TRBJ2-2
TGTGCCATCAGTGAGGGTGGCCGCGCGAGCACCGGGGAGCTGTTTTTT
CAISEGGRASTGELFF
>-|TRBV9|-|TRBJ2-7
TGTGCCAGCAGCGGGGGCCCCGCGGGCACCTACGAGCAGTACTTC
CASSGGPAGTYEQYF
>-|TRBV29-1|few|TRBJ2-2
TGCAGCGTTGAGGAGGAAGACGCGAACACCGGGGAGCTGTTTTTT
CSVEEEDANTGELFF
>-|TRBV10-3|many|TRBJ1-3
TGTGCCGTCGGTGGTGGTCCTGGAAACACCATATATTTT
CAVGGGPGNTIYF